This section outlines one T cell receptor beta chain sequence together with its context. There is no known antigen for this receptor. Nothing much larger sits one base from this clone, and base qualities are not available. The immunoSEQ Assay, a bias-controlled multiplex PCR, was used to amplify TCRbeta CDR3 regions from genomic DNA. The paper's processing steps were these. Within the assay, amplification of reference gene primers was used to estimate how many nucleated cells each sample contained. To quantify the absolute abundance of each unique TCRbeta CDR3 rearrangement, sequence reads were collapsed and filtered. Productive Simpson clonality was computed per sample as the square root of Simpson's diversity index over productive rearrangements. This is the immuneACCESS table as TCRdb keeps it, with only in-frame sequences that have V and J called. A part of the clones is gone; compared with another copy, unresolved V genes explain less than half, and the rest is unexplained. V, J and clone size reflect that table, while D and trimming were determined from the DNA. The sample table shows under 85,000 clones, and 85% to 90% are seen once. The ten largest clones represent roughly 5% of the sample.

The data belong to a study of blood T cell repertoires in COVID-19 (dated by TCRdb to about 2020). As for the study more broadly: Samples from collaborators originated in the United States, Italy and Spain and spanned both the acute and convalescent phases of COVID-19. Samples were obtained from the ongoing ImmuneRACE study (first 160 participants) and from some 1,200 subjects provided by 6 global collaborators. A freely available public database, intended as a resource for researchers studying the immune response to SARS-CoV-2, is where the repertoires were released. Subjects who had been exposed to COVID-19, were actively infected with it, or had recovered from it provided the deeply sampled blood TCRbeta repertoires that made up the dataset. The prospective study material was composed of cDNA or gDNA derived from T cells, B-cell-depleted T cells, or PBMCs. HLA class I and class II types, where available, came from metadata supplied by the sample provider rather than from assay-based typing. The sample metadata nearly always contained a de-identified subject ID, COVID-19 status, age in years and sex.

The junction shows trimming of 2 bases on V and 3 bases on J, and the gene matches do not reach 7 bases of it. CDR3 length: 16 amino acids, cysteine to phenylalanine. Here the CDR3 DNA is all that survives: 48 bases in frame from base 1. Based on the germline V gene (reference sequence), the CDR1 and CDR2 sequences are PRHDT and FYEKMQ. The study at large found these results: How much clinical and demographic metadata was included differed by source and by participant, and the metadata was provided uncurated.

Collaborating institutions collected whole blood in K2EDTA tubes following their own protocols. Collaborator samples were shipped for TCRbeta analysis as frozen whole blood, isolated PBMCs, or DNA extracted from either sample type. This sequence was found in a man at least 80 years old with acute or convalescent COVID-19. The sequence joins TRBV13 to TRBJ2-3; 8 bases in between match TRBD2. The sample taken for sequencing was peripheral blood. The CDR3 loop reads CASSLRGLAPTDTQYF. The nucleotide sequence is TGTGCCAGCAGCTTACGTGGACTAGCTCCAACAGATACGCAGTATTTT.